The 30 T cell receptor beta chains given below trace back to one sample, sequenced in a study of post-analysis software for immune sequencing data. The authors incorporated unique molecular identifiers into the TCR beta cDNA libraries. Each CDR3 protein gets one entry after TCRdb re-called the PCR reads with MiXCR. In the table there are approximately 440,000 distinct CDR3 sequences, around 40% of which are singletons. Study results and caveats: TRBV5-6, TRBV5-1 and TRBV20-1 belonged to a set of a few TRBV segments that were more frequent in patients than controls.

What these receptors recognize is not known. Sequenced input: blood. These receptors all come from a girl between 10 and 17 years old with multiple sclerosis.

This clonotype has just one count. This sequence joins TRBV20-1 and TRBJ2-5; a possible D gene is TRBD1 (6 bases). The V and J ends lost 1 base and 11 bases respectively, with 17 bases between them. CDR1 DFQATT and CDR2 SNEGSKA come from the germline V gene (reference sequence). This CDR3 region has 13 residues. CDR3 region: CSARGSRGEKQYF. The CDR3 nucleotides are TGCAGTGCTAGAGGGAGCAGGGGTGAGAAGCAGTACTTC.

This clonotype appeared a few times. V is TRBV12-3 or TRBV12-4 and J is TRBJ2-5; tentative D call: TRBD1 (6 bases). The CDR3 consists of 16 residues. V was pared by 0 bases and J by 6 bases, with 17 bases between. Here the CDR3 reads CASSLAKTGPEKTQYF. In nucleotides, the CDR3 is TGTGCCAGCAGTTTAGCTAAGACAGGCCCCGAGAAGACCCAGTACTTC.

This chain uses TRBV7-9 with TRBJ2-1; D perhaps matches TRBD2 (6 bases). Germline CDR1 is SEHNR and CDR2 is FQNEAQ (reference sequence). This CDR3 is 17 amino acids long. Trimming shortened V by 5 bases and J by 0 bases, and 17 bases separated the two germline ends. CDR3 bases: TGTGCCAGCAGCCAACGACGGGACTCCAGCTCCTACAATGAGCAGTTCTTC. This encodes CASSQRRDSSSYNEQFF.

The chain carries TRBV7-8 and TRBJ2-3; 11 bases map to TRBD2. The CDR3 runs to 17 residues. After removal of 5 bases from V and 2 bases from J, the junction contained 9 bases not matched to a gene. Germline CDR1 is SGHVS and CDR2 is FQNEAQ. The CDR3 DNA sequence: TGTGCCAGCAGCCCGGGCAGGGGACTAGCGGTCACAGATACGCAGTATTTT. Encoded protein: CASSPGRGLAVTDTQYF.

This clonotype was seen a handful of times. V and J are TRBV7-6 and TRBJ1-2; possibly TRBD1 for D (6 bases). CDR1 is SGHVS, CDR2 FNYEAQ, per germline. This CDR3 is built from 16 residues. V was clipped by 5 bases and J by 0 bases, with 16 bases between them. The CDR3 protein is CASSRGGTPPNYGYTF. DNA for the CDR3: TGTGCCAGCAGCCGCGGGGGGACACCACCTAACTATGGCTACACCTTC.

The chain is built from TRBV6-5 and TRBJ1-5; D is unclear. Trimming stripped 2 bases from V and 4 bases from J, with 6 bases between. This CDR3 is 13 amino acids long. Germline V gene lookup returns CDR1 MNHEY and CDR2 SVGAGI. CDR3 nucleotides: TGTGCCAGCAGTTACAACGGGAATCAGCCCCAGCATTTT. Translating it yields CASSYNGNQPQHF.

This clonotype has a handful of counts. The rearrangement uses TRBV6-2 or TRBV6-3 and TRBJ2-7, with D perhaps TRBD2 (5 bases). V lost 7 bases and J 0 bases, leaving 22 bases between the germline ends. CDR3 length: 17 amino acids. CDR1 is MNHEY and CDR2 is SVGEGT in the germline V gene. The CDR3 is CASITFAGSVHSYEQYF. The CDR3 region has the DNA TGTGCCAGCATTACTTTCGCGGGTAGCGTGCACTCCTACGAGCAGTACTTC.

The chain carries TRBV3-1 and TRBJ2-7; D is unresolved. This CDR3 is built from 11 residues. CDR1 and CDR2 (germline): LGHDT, YNNKEL (reference sequence). Deletions cut 6 bases from V and 7 bases from J, with 10 bases between. The CDR3 sequence: CASSVLGEQYF. The CDR3 nucleotides read TGTGCCAGCAGTGTTTTGGGAGAGCAGTACTTC.

This clonotype was counted a few times. This chain joins TRBV5-1 and TRBJ2-7; 8 bases align to TRBD1. V shed 1 base, J shed 6 bases, and the junction held 3 bases outside the gene matches. This CDR3 region has 13 residues. Germline CDR1 reads SGHRS; CDR2 reads YFSETQ. The CDR3: CASSLQQGGEQYF. The CDR3 DNA reads as TGCGCCAGCAGCTTGCAACAGGGGGGCGAGCAGTACTTC.

This clonotype was detected only a few times. The chain is built from TRBV20-1 and TRBJ2-5; 7 positions match TRBD2. J lost 2 bases, V lost 5 bases, and 8 bases had no gene match. This CDR3 has 14 amino acids. Germline CDR1 reads DFQATT; CDR2 reads SNEGSKA (reference sequence). The CDR3 nucleotides are TGCAGTGCTGCCTCCCTAGCGGTGCAAGAGACCCAGTACTTC. It yields the protein CSAASLAVQETQYF.

This sequence joins TRBV12-3 or TRBV12-4 and TRBJ2-1; D is unclear. This CDR3 is 11 amino acids long. V lost 9 bases to trimming and J lost 7 bases, with 10 bases between them. Here the CDR3 reads CASWLKNEQFF. The CDR3 DNA reads TGTGCCAGTTGGTTGAAAAATGAGCAGTTCTTC.

V gene TRBV15 combines with J gene TRBJ1-2, with 7 bases fitting TRBD1. The germline V gene has CDR1 LNHNV and CDR2 YYDKDF (reference sequence). The CDR3 is made up of 16 amino acids. The V and J ends lost 1 base and 6 bases, in that order; junction bases with no gene match: 11. The CDR3 bases are TGTGCCACCAGCAGAGGAAACAGGGGAAAATCGGATGGCTACACCTTC. Protein: CATSRGNRGKSDGYTF.

V and J are TRBV4-2 and TRBJ2-1; TRBD2 aligns across 7 bases. This CDR3 is built from 15 residues. CDR1 is LGHNA, CDR2 YNFKEQ, per germline. Trimming at V came to 4 bases and at J to 0 bases, leaving 3 bases not matched to a gene. CDR3 region: CASSPLAVSYNEQFF. The CDR3 DNA reads TGTGCCAGCAGCCCGCTAGCGGTCTCCTACAATGAGCAGTTCTTC.

V usage is TRBV20-1 and J usage is TRBJ2-7, with 12 bases that match TRBD1. This CDR3 comprises 15 residues. Germline V gives CDR1 DFQATT, CDR2 SNEGSKA (reference sequence). J lost 7 bases, V lost 0 bases, and 7 bases had no gene match. The DNA for the CDR3 is TGCAGTGCTAGAGAGGGGACAGGGGGCCTAAATGAGCAGTACTTC. Protein sequence: CSAREGTGGLNEQYF.

The rearrangement joins TRBV4-1 to TRBJ2-3, with 8 bases that match TRBD1. The V segment lost 3 bases and the J segment 2 bases; nucleotides outside the gene matches: 10. The CDR3 spans 17 residues. The germline CDR1 and CDR2 sequences are MGHRA and YSYEKL. In nucleotides, the CDR3 is TGCGCCAGCAGCCAGGAAAGGACAGGGCCCTTCACAGATACGCAGTATTTT. Encoded protein: CASSQERTGPFTDTQYF.

This clonotype was recorded a few times. J is TRBJ2-7 and V is TRBV29-1, with 8 nucleotides matching TRBD1. The CDR3 has 13 amino acids. Germline V gene data show CDR1 as SQVTM and CDR2 as ANQGSEA. The J segment lost 2 bases and the V segment lost 6 bases, leaving 6 bases of the junction unmatched. The CDR3 region is CSVRQGAPYEQYF. CDR3 nucleotide sequence: TGCAGCGTCCGGCAGGGGGCTCCCTACGAGCAGTACTTC.

This clonotype has more than one count but fewer than ten. The CDR3 nucleotides read TGCAGCGCCAAGACTAGCGGGGGGGGCCTTGAGCAGTTCTTC. Amino acid sequence: CSAKTSGGGLEQFF. The chain recombines TRBV29-1 with TRBJ2-1; 14 bases match TRBD2. The CDR3 has 14 amino acids. After removal of 7 bases from V and 9 bases from J, the junction contained 8 bases not matched to a gene. Germline CDR1 SQVTM, CDR2 ANQGSEA.

Comment on this clonotype: This may arise from a read error, as a much more abundant clone is one base away. The CDR3 DNA sequence: TGTGCCAGCGGGTCCAGGGGTTACAAGGAGCAGTTCTTC. This sequence encodes CASGSRGYKEQFF. This chain uses TRBV12-3 or TRBV12-4 with TRBJ2-1; possibly TRBD1 for D (6 bases). This CDR3 comprises 13 residues.

This sequence joins TRBV20-1 and TRBJ1-1, with 9 positions matching TRBD1. Germline V CDR1 and CDR2: DFQATT, SNEGSKA (reference sequence). V shed 1 base, J shed 5 bases, and the junction held 2 bases outside the gene matches. This CDR3 is built from 13 residues. The CDR3 spells CSARGDRGTEAFF. Here the CDR3 DNA reads TGCAGTGCTAGAGGTGACAGGGGGACTGAAGCTTTCTTT.

Turning to this clonotype: The germline gene is not matched at one end of the junction; a read error may be the cause. The V call is TRBV12-3 or TRBV12-4, the J call TRBJ2-3, with a possible D match to TRBD2 (5 bases). This CDR3 has 15 amino acids. The DNA of the CDR3 is TGTGCCAGCAGTTTCCTAGTAGGGAGCACAGATACGGAGTATTTT. Amino acids: CASSFLVGSTDTEYF.

This chain links TRBV18 with TRBJ1-1; D ambiguous. From germline, CDR1 is KGHSH and CDR2 LQKENI. This CDR3 region has 13 residues. Trimming took off 3 bases at V and 5 bases at J, with 10 bases between the two ends. The CDR3 region is CASSPLWETEAFF. The CDR3 nucleotides read TGTGCCAGCTCACCCCTTTGGGAAACTGAAGCTTTCTTT.

This clonotype was detected only a few times. The CDR3, as DNA: TGTGCCAGCAGTGAGACTCGATACAATGAGCAGTTCTTC. It yields the protein CASSETRYNEQFF. The chain employs TRBV2 and TRBJ2-1; no definite D call. Germline V gene lookup returns CDR1 SNHLY and CDR2 FYNNEI. Trimming took off 3 bases at V and 4 bases at J, with 7 bases between the two ends. The CDR3 loop spans 13 amino acids.

This clonotype has just a few counts. V is TRBV29-1 and J is TRBJ2-1; a weak D match, TRBD2 (7 bases). This CDR3 contains 15 residues. Germline assignment: CDR1 SQVTM and CDR2 ANQGSEA. V was clipped by 8 bases and J by 0 bases, with 17 bases between them. CDR3 bases: TGCAGCACCAGGGGAGGGGTCGCCTCCTACAATGAGCAGTTCTTC. This translates into CSTRGGVASYNEQFF.

The chain has TRBV7-8 and TRBJ2-7; D possibly corresponds to TRBD1 (5 bases). This CDR3 region has 13 residues. V shed 6 bases and J shed 3 bases, with 12 bases lying between them. Germline CDR1 and CDR2: SGHVS and FQNEAQ. The CDR3 here is CASSDSPNYEQYF. CDR3 nucleotides: TGTGCCAGCAGTGACAGTCCAAACTACGAGCAGTACTTC.

This clonotype was counted a few times. The chain joins TRBV12-3 or TRBV12-4 to TRBJ2-5, with TRBD2 as a possible D gene (6 bases). Trimming took 3 bases from V and 2 from J, leaving 13 bases between them. This CDR3 has 15 amino acids. The CDR3 loop reads CASSLVAELQETQYF. The CDR3 DNA reads TGTGCCAGCAGTTTGGTAGCGGAGCTTCAAGAGACCCAGTACTTC.

The gene calls are TRBV4-1 and TRBJ2-7, with D unclear. Germline CDR1 and CDR2: MGHRA and YSYEKL. This CDR3 is built from 13 residues. Trimming took off 3 bases at V and 9 bases at J, with 15 bases between the two ends. The CDR3 reads CASSQFLVPTQYF. CDR3 DNA sequence: TGCGCCAGCAGCCAGTTTCTAGTCCCGACGCAGTACTTC.

This rearrangement joins TRBV29-1 to TRBJ2-3, with 12 bases fitting TRBD2. After removal of 5 bases from V and 6 bases from J, the junction contained 6 bases not matched to a gene. Germline CDR1 and CDR2: SQVTM and ANQGSEA. This CDR3 spans 14 amino acids. Here the CDR3 DNA reads TGCAGCGTTAGGACTAGCGGGGAGCCGGATACGCAGTATTTT. This encodes CSVRTSGEPDTQYF.

The rearrangement uses TRBV27 and TRBJ2-1; D might be TRBD2 (5 bases). Trimming removed 6 bases from V and 0 bases from J, with 9 bases in between. The V gene's germline CDR1 is MNHEY and CDR2 SMNVEV (reference sequence). This CDR3 contains 14 residues. CDR3 in amino acids: CASRLGSSYNEQFF. CDR3 DNA: TGTGCCAGCAGGTTGGGGAGCTCCTACAATGAGCAGTTCTTC.

The chain carries TRBV10-3 and TRBJ2-7; TRBD1 might be the D (5 bases). The germline V and J ends were trimmed by 7 bases and 3 bases, with 13 bases remaining between them. There are 13 residues in the CDR3. Germline V gene sequence: CDR1 ENHRY, CDR2 SYGVKD. CDR3 bases: TGTGCCATCACCCGTGGCGACAGCTACGAGCAGTACTTC. It is translated as CAITRGDSYEQYF.

The rearrangement uses TRBV12-3 or TRBV12-4 and TRBJ1-2; D is uncertain. The CDR3 extends over 14 amino acids. V was trimmed by 3 bases and J by 5 bases, leaving 13 bases between them. The CDR3 loop reads CASSLAALGYGYTF. In nucleotides, the CDR3 is TGTGCCAGCAGTTTGGCAGCTCTTGGGTATGGCTACACCTTC.